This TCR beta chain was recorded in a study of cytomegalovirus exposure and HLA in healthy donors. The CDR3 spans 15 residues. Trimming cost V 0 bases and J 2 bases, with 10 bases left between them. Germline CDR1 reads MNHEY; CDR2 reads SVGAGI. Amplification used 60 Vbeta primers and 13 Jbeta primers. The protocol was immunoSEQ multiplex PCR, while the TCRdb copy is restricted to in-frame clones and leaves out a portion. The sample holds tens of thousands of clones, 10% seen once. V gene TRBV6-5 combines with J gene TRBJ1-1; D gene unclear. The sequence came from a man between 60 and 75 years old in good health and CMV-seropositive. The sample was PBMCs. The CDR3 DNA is TGTGCCAGCAGTTACTCTTGGGGAGGAAACACTGAAGCTTTCTTT. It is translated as CASSYSWGGNTEAFF.